The rows below give T cell receptor beta chains drawn from one sample of a study of shared clonotypes between healthy human individuals. This table comes from immunoSEQ multiplex PCR, and its TCRdb copy is limited to in-frame clones, with some not included. The data show some 1 million clones, about 77% seen once. The sequencing sample was made of memory CD4+ T cells sorted from blood. The receptors derive from a man aged 18 to 35 in good health. CDR3s include the opening cysteine and the closing phenylalanine or tryptophan. A D gene is named only where the DNA matches it firmly. Expanded clones are given a class, and other clones once, few, many or no size at all.

>TRBD2|TRBV5-4|.|TRBJ2-1
CASTYGGGYYNEQFF
TGTGCCAGCACCTATGGGGGGGGGTATTACAATGAGCAGTTCTTC
>TRBD2|TRBV5-1|.|TRBJ2-5
CASSLSRGSGFLQETQYF
TGCGCCAGCAGCTTGTCCCGGGGTAGCGGGTTCTTACAAGAGACCCAGTACTTC
>TRBD1|TRBV5-1|.|TRBJ2-7
CASSLGDRVYEQYF
TGCGCCAGCAGCTTGGGGGACAGGGTCTACGAGCAGTACTTC
>.|TRBV2|.|TRBJ1-2
CASIAGQNYGYTF
TGTGCCAGCATCGCGGGGCAGAATTATGGCTACACCTTC
>TRBD2|TRBV9|.|TRBJ2-5
CASSVGLAGKETQYF
TGTGCCAGCAGCGTAGGACTAGCGGGGAAGGAGACCCAGTACTTC
>.|TRBV6-1|.|TRBJ2-5
CASSEIQGSQETQYF
TGTGCCAGCAGTGAAATTCAGGGGAGCCAAGAGACCCAGTACTTC
>.|TRBV30|.|TRBJ1-1
CAWSVLNTEAFF
TGTGCCTGGAGTGTATTGAACACTGAAGCTTTCTTT
>.|TRBV28|.|TRBJ1-4
CASSRYEKLFF
TGTGCCAGCAGCCGATATGAAAAACTGTTTTTT
>TRBD1|TRBV15|once|TRBJ1-4
CATSRDPGGNEKLFF
TGTGCCACCAGCAGAGATCCAGGGGGTAATGAAAAACTGTTTTTT
>.|TRBV2|.|TRBJ2-1
CASSEVPFF
TGTGCCAGCAGTGAAGTTCCGTTCTTC
>TRBD2|TRBV6-6|.|TRBJ2-4
CASSYGSGSGSIQYF
TGTGCCAGCAGTTACGGTAGCGGGAGTGGCTCCATTCAGTACTTC
>TRBD1|TRBV5-1|.|TRBJ2-1
CASSLEQGHYNEQFF
TGCGCCAGCAGCTTGGAACAGGGGCACTACAATGAGCAGTTCTTC
>.|TRBV10-3|.|TRBJ2-3
CAISWTNTDTQYF
TGTGCCATCAGTTGGACTAACACAGATACGCAGTATTTT
>.|TRBV18|.|TRBJ1-5
CASSPGPGRGQPQHF
TGTGCCAGCTCACCGGGCCCGGGACGAGGTCAGCCCCAGCATTTT
>.|TRBV4-2|.|TRBJ2-1
CASSQEFRGSYNEQFF
TGTGCCAGCAGCCAAGAATTCCGGGGCTCCTACAATGAGCAGTTCTTC
>TRBD1|TRBV11-2|.|TRBJ1-4
CASSIDRANEKLFF
TGTGCCAGCAGCATCGACAGGGCTAATGAAAAACTGTTTTTT
>TRBD1|TRBV28|.|TRBJ2-5
CASSSGQTRETQYF
TGTGCCAGCAGTTCGGGACAGACCCGGGAGACCCAGTACTTC
>TRBD2|TRBV5-1|.|TRBJ2-2
CASSLTSGSVTGELFF
TGCGCCAGCAGCTTGACTAGCGGGAGTGTCACCGGGGAGCTGTTTTTT
>.|TRBV7-2|.|TRBJ2-1
CASSLLTEYNEQFF
TGTGCCAGCAGCCTATTGACAGAATACAATGAGCAGTTCTTC
>TRBD1|TRBV18|.|TRBJ2-6
CASSRQGGTGANVLTF
TGTGCCAGCTCACGACAGGGGGGAACTGGGGCCAACGTCCTGACTTTC
>.|TRBV29-1|few|TRBJ1-1
CSVNLKGHGEAFF
TGCAGCGTTAACTTGAAGGGACATGGTGAAGCTTTCTTT
>TRBD2|TRBV7-3|.|TRBJ2-3
CASSGSGAGDTQYF
TGTGCCAGCAGCGGCAGCGGGGCTGGGGATACGCAGTATTTT
>.|TRBV15|many|TRBJ1-2
CATSSRLVDYGYTF
TGTGCCACCAGCAGTCGGCTGGTAGACTATGGCTACACCTTC
>.|TRBV10-3|.|TRBJ2-1
CAISRVYNEQFF
TGTGCCATCAGCAGGGTTTACAATGAGCAGTTCTTC
>TRBD1|TRBV10-3|.|TRBJ2-7
CAISDLVGDRGSYEQYF
TGTGCCATCAGTGATCTTGTCGGGGACAGGGGGTCCTACGAGCAGTACTTC
>.|TRBV19|.|TRBJ1-3
CASRRDRISGNTIYF
TGTGCCAGTAGAAGGGACCGGATCTCTGGAAACACCATATATTTT
>TRBD1|TRBV28|.|TRBJ2-5
CASSPTGGGRPRTQYF
TGTGCCAGCAGTCCGACAGGGGGCGGGCGTCCCCGGACCCAGTACTTC
>TRBD1|TRBV6-9|.|TRBJ1-3
CASSRPGRGPGNTIYF
TGTGCCAGCAGTCGACCAGGCAGGGGGCCTGGAAACACCATATATTTT
>.|TRBV27|.|TRBJ2-3
CASSLRGGATDTQYF
TGTGCCAGCAGTTTAAGGGGGGGCGCGACAGATACGCAGTATTTT
>.|TRBV5-1|.|TRBJ1-5
CASSTGTLNQPQHF
TGCGCCAGCAGCACCGGGACTTTAAATCAGCCCCAGCATTTT
>.|TRBV15|once|TRBJ2-2
CATSRDRTGELFF
TGTGCCACCAGCAGAGACAGGACCGGGGAGCTGTTTTTT
>.|TRBV18|.|TRBJ2-7
CASSPSSYEQYF
TGTGCCAGCTCCCCATCCTCCTACGAGCAGTACTTC
>.|TRBV11-1|.|TRBJ1-1
CASSLVLNTEAFF
TGTGCCAGCAGCTTAGTGTTGAACACTGAAGCTTTCTTT
>TRBD1|TRBV5-8|.|TRBJ1-4
CASSASGTGGEKLFF
TGTGCCAGCAGCGCCTCCGGGACAGGGGGCGAAAAACTGTTTTTT
>.|TRBV28|.|TRBJ2-1
CASTLGLGGFKNNEQFF
TGTGCCAGCACCCTGGGGCTAGGGGGGTTTAAAAACAATGAGCAGTTCTTC
>TRBD2|TRBV6-5|.|TRBJ2-2
CASKTREGGTGELFF
TGTGCCAGCAAGACCCGGGAGGGCGGCACCGGGGAGCTGTTTTTT
>.|TRBV5-1|.|TRBJ2-1
CASSSNREQFF
TGCGCCAGCAGCTCCAACAGGGAGCAGTTCTTC
>TRBD1|TRBV6-1|.|TRBJ2-2
CASSERQGNTGELFF
TGTGCCAGCAGTGAGCGACAGGGGAACACCGGGGAGCTGTTTTTT
>.|TRBV28|.|TRBJ2-3
CASSSQIPQADTQYF
TGTGCCAGCAGTTCCCAGATTCCCCAGGCAGATACGCAGTATTTT
>TRBD2|TRBV7-8|once|TRBJ2-1
CASRDGRAERNEQFF
TGTGCCAGCAGGGACGGGAGGGCTGAGAGGAATGAGCAGTTCTTC
>TRBD1|TRBV30|.|TRBJ2-5
CAWDREQETQYF
TGTGCCTGGGACAGGGAGCAAGAGACCCAGTACTTC
>.|TRBV13|once|TRBJ2-2
CASSSNPLWGSTGELFF
TGTGCCAGCAGCTCCAATCCACTCTGGGGGAGCACCGGGGAGCTGTTTTTT
>.|TRBV7-9|.|TRBJ2-5
CASSLGSMVGETQYF
TGTGCCAGCAGCTTAGGTTCAATGGTCGGGGAGACCCAGTACTTC
>.|TRBV7-8|.|TRBJ2-7
CASSFDFYEQYF
TGTGCCAGCAGCTTCGACTTCTACGAGCAGTACTTC
>TRBD1|TRBV10-3|.|TRBJ1-5
CAIRGDRVDQPQHF
TGTGCCATCAGAGGAGACAGGGTGGATCAGCCCCAGCATTTT
>TRBD1|TRBV5-1|.|TRBJ1-4
CASSFSGTENEKLFF
TGCGCCAGCAGCTTCTCCGGGACAGAAAATGAAAAACTGTTTTTT
>.|TRBV5-1|.|TRBJ2-7
CASSSSTGSYEQYF
TGCGCCAGCAGCTCTTCGACAGGATCCTACGAGCAGTACTTC
>TRBD1|TRBV2|.|TRBJ1-5
CASSDGQGRQPQHF
TGTGCCAGCAGTGATGGACAGGGCAGACAGCCCCAGCATTTT
>TRBD1|TRBV5-6|.|TRBJ1-2
CASSFKSTGSRYGYTF
TGTGCCAGCAGCTTCAAATCGACAGGGAGTCGCTATGGCTACACCTTC